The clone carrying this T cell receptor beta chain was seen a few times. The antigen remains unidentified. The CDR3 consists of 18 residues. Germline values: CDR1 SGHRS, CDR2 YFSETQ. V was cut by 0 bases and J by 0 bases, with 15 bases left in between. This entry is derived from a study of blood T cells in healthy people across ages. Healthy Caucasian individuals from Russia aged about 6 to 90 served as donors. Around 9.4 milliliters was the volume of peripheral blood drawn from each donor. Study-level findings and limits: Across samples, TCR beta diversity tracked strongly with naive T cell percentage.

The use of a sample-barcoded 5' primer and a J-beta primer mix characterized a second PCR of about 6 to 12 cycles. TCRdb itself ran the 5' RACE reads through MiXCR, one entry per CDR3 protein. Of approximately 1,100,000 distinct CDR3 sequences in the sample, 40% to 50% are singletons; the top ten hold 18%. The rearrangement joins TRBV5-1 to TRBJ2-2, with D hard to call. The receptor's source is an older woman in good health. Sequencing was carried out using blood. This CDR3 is CASSLAGPGLANTGELFF. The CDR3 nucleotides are TGCGCCAGCAGCTTGGCCGGGCCGGGTCTCGCGAACACCGGGGAGCTGTTTTTT.